A single sample gave rise to the 13 T cell receptor beta chains below, sequenced in a study of cytomegalovirus exposure and HLA in healthy donors. The PCR had 60 Vbeta and 13 Jbeta primers. Sequencing was performed with immunoSEQ multiplex PCR; in TCRdb, only in-frame clones are kept and a portion is missing. The sample has about 160,000 clones; 81% are singletons. Sequencing was carried out using PBMCs. These receptors were collected from a woman between 45 and 65 years old in good health and CMV-seronegative.

This clone was found once. The chain has TRBV4-1 and TRBJ2-7; TRBD2 might be the D (5 bases). The CDR3 loop spans 16 amino acids. CDR1 and CDR2 (germline): MGHRA, YSYEKL. Between the trimmed V and J ends, which lost 0 bases and 5 bases, there was a span of 17 bases. The CDR3 sequence: CASSQEEGPRRDEQYF. In nucleotides, the CDR3 is TGCGCCAGCAGCCAAGAAGAGGGTCCCAGACGGGACGAGCAGTACTTC.

The sample holds a few counts of this clone. The CDR3 DNA sequence: TGTGCCAGCAGCGGCGGAGGGCCCGGATATATGGATGGCTACACCTTC. Translation gives CASSGGGPGYMDGYTF. V is TRBV7-2 and J is TRBJ1-2; D remains unclear. V was shortened by 5 bases and J by 6 bases, with 22 bases between the two germline ends. Germline V gives CDR1 SGHTA, CDR2 FQGNSA. The CDR3 sequence is 16 residues long.

Comment on this clone: The junction departs from germline at one end; a sequencing error may be responsible. The gene calls are TRBV7-9 and TRBJ1-2; TRBD1 agrees at 12 bases. CDR1 and CDR2 from the germline V gene are SEHNR and FQNEAQ (reference sequence). This CDR3 comprises 17 residues. CDR3 DNA: TGTTCCAGCAGCTACTACCAAGGGACAGGGGGCGACTATGGCTACACCTTC. This sequence encodes CSSSYYQGTGGDYGYTF. Variable domain in full (rest from reference TRBV7-9 and TRBJ1-2): DTGVSQNPRHKITKRGQNVTFRCDPISEHNRLYWYRQTLGQGPEFLTYFQNEAQLEKSRLLSDRFSAERPKGSFSTLEIQRTEQGDSAMYLCSSSYYQGTGGDYGYTFGSGTRLTVV.

This chain uses TRBV7-2 with TRBJ1-3; possible D gene TRBD1, 6 bases. The CDR3 sequence is 15 residues long. Germline CDR1 reads SGHTA; CDR2 reads FQGNSA. Between the trimmed V and J ends, which lost 4 bases and 4 bases, there was a span of 14 bases. For the CDR3, the DNA is TGTGCCAGCAGCTCACAGGGACGTGAGGGAAACACCATATATTTT. Protein product: CASSSQGREGNTIYF.

This chain joins TRBV28 and TRBJ1-2; D remains ambiguous. This CDR3 spans 15 amino acids. Germline CDR1 is MDHEN and CDR2 is SYDVKM. The V and J ends lost 5 bases and 4 bases respectively, with 17 bases between them. CDR3 loop: CASSPQAPLSYGYTF. CDR3 nucleotides: TGTGCCAGCAGTCCTCAGGCCCCCCTTAGCTATGGCTACACCTTC.

About this clone: The sample has other DNA sequences that encode this CDR3 too. The chain's CDR3 is CASSFREYNQPQHF. DNA of the CDR3: TGTGCCAGCAGTTTCAGGGAATACAATCAGCCCCAGCATTTT. The chain is built from TRBV28 and TRBJ1-5; D might be TRBD1 (5 bases). The germline V gene has CDR1 MDHEN and CDR2 SYDVKM. The CDR3 has 14 residues. Trimming left V 3 bases short and J 3 bases short, with 9 bases between.

The rearrangement uses TRBV5-5 and TRBJ1-2; D is undetermined. The CDR3 is 13 residues long. Germline-derived CDR1 and CDR2 are SGHKS and YYEKEE (reference sequence). Trimming pared 0 bases from V and 6 bases from J, leaving 9 bases between. The CDR3 region has the DNA TGTGCCAGCAGCTTGGTCCTGGGCCATGGCTACACCTTC. It specifies CASSLVLGHGYTF.

The rearrangement links TRBV7-6 to TRBJ2-3, with TRBD1 identical over 7 bases. V shed 4 bases and J 3 bases; nucleotides not matched to a gene: 10. CDR3 length: 16 amino acids. CDR1 is SGHVS and CDR2 is FNYEAQ in the germline V gene. The CDR3 coding sequence is TGTGCCAGCAGCTCTCAAGCTAGGGGGCAAACAGATACGCAGTATTTT. Translated: CASSSQARGQTDTQYF.

V is TRBV6-6 and J is TRBJ1-1; the D is unclear. The CDR3 has 16 amino acids. V shed 6 bases and J shed 6 bases, with 23 bases lying between them. CDR1 is MNHNY and CDR2 is SVGAGI in the germline V gene (reference sequence). The chain's CDR3 is CASRPSLSGDLPEAFF. The CDR3 DNA is TGTGCCAGCAGGCCGTCTCTATCCGGGGATTTGCCTGAAGCTTTCTTT.

The V gene is TRBV5-6, the J gene TRBJ1-1, with D possibly being TRBD1 (5 bases). The CDR3 is 15 residues long. CDR1 is SGHDT and CDR2 is YYEEEE in the germline V gene. V was pared by 3 bases and J by 4 bases, with 16 bases between. The CDR3 DNA reads TGTGCCAGCAGCTCCGGTGGAGGGGAAGGCACTGAAGCTTTCTTT. As protein: CASSSGGGEGTEAFF.

The V gene is TRBV27, the J gene TRBJ1-1; 10 bases fit TRBD1. CDR3 length: 14 residues. V dropped 6 bases and J dropped 5; count of bases not matched to a gene: 6. Germline V CDR1 and CDR2: MNHEY, SMNVEV (reference sequence). DNA of the CDR3: TGTGCCAGCAGCTTGACAGGGGGCCGGACTGAAGCTTTCTTT. Translating it yields CASSLTGGRTEAFF.

The chain couples TRBV5-1 to TRBJ1-4; D might be TRBD1 (6 bases). With 3 bases removed from V and 4 bases from J, the gap between germline ends came to 10 bases. From germline, CDR1 is SGHRS and CDR2 YFSETQ. The CDR3 is made up of 14 amino acids. This CDR3 is CASSSGQLNEKLFF. The CDR3 nucleotides are TGCGCCAGCAGCTCCGGACAGCTTAATGAAAAACTGTTTTTT.

The rearrangement joins TRBV21-1 to TRBJ2-7; the D segment call TRBD2 is taken from the table without a DNA check. TRBV21-1 counts as a pseudogene. The CDR3 covers 15 residues. The CDR3 DNA reads TGTGCCAGCAACCTGCTAGCGGGGACTCCCTACGAGCAGTACTTC. Residues: CASNLLAGTPYEQYF.